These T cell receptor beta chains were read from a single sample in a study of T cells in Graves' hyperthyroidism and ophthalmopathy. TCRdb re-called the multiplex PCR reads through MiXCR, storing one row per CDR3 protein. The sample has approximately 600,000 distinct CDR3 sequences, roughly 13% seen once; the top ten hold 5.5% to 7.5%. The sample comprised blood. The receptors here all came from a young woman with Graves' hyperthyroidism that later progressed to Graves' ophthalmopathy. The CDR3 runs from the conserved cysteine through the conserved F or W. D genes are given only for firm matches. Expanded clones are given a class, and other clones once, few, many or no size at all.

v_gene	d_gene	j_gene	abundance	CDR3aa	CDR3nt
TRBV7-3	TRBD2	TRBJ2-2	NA	CASSQTGTSGMGGELFF	TGTGCCAGCAGCCAAACCGGGACTAGCGGGATGGGCGGGGAGCTGTTTTTT
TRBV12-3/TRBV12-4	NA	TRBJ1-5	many	CASSLTKNNQPQHF	TGTGCCAGCAGCCTGACAAAAAACAATCAGCCCCAGCATTTT
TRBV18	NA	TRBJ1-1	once	CASSPTTGKNTDAFF	TGTGCCAGCTCACCTACCACAGGGAAGAACACTGACGCTTTCTTT
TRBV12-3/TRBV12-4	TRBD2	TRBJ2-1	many	CASSLLAGGPGDEQFF	TGTGCCAGCAGTTTACTGGCGGGAGGGCCTGGGGATGAGCAGTTCTTC
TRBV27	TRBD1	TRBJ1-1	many	CASSRDRGKAFF	TGTGCCAGCAGTAGGGACAGGGGAAAGGCTTTCTTT
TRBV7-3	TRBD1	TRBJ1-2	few	CASSLGRDWTGGYYGYTF	TGTGCCAGCAGCTTAGGGCGGGACTGGACAGGGGGCTACTATGGCTACACCTTC
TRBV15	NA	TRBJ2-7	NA	CATSPRGDEQYF	TGTGCCACCAGCCCACGAGGGGACGAGCAGTACTTC
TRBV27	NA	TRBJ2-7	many	CASSLQDSSTYEQYF	TGTGCCAGCAGTTTACAGGATTCTTCCACCTACGAGCAGTACTTC
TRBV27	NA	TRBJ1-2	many	CASSDFLSYGYTF	TGTGCCAGCAGCGACTTTTTATCCTATGGCTACACCTTC
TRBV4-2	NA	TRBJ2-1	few	CASSQGLDLYNEQFF	TGTGCCAGCAGCCAAGGTCTGGACTTATACAATGAGCAGTTCTTC
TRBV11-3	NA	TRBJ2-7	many	CASSSDHEQYF	TGTGCCAGCAGCTCGGACCACGAGCAGTACTTC
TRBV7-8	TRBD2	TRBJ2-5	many	CASSLELAGEAQYF	TGTGCCAGCAGCTTAGAACTAGCGGGAGAAGCTCAGTACTTC
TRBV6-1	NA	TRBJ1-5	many	CASSEVGWGAYQPQHF	TGTGCCAGCAGTGAAGTGGGGTGGGGCGCGTATCAGCCCCAGCATTTT
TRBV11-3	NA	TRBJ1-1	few	CASTRDYTEAFF	TGTGCCAGCACACGGGACTACACTGAAGCTTTCTTT
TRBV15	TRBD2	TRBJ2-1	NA	CATSNIAGESNEQFF	TGTGCCACCAGCAATATAGCGGGAGAGAGCAATGAGCAGTTCTTC
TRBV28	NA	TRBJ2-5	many	CAAQVETGEETQYF	TGTGCCGCCCAGGTTGAGACAGGCGAGGAGACCCAGTACTTC
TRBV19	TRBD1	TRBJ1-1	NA	CATPDRVVKRAFF	TGTGCCACCCCGGACAGGGTGGTTAAGAGAGCTTTCTTT
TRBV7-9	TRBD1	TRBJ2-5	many	CASSHKDRGQLRETQYF	TGTGCCAGCAGCCATAAAGACAGGGGGCAACTAAGGGAGACCCAGTACTTC
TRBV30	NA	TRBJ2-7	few	CAWRAWTYEQYF	TGTGCCTGGAGAGCGTGGACCTACGAGCAGTACTTC
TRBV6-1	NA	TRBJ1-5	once	CASSIGWGGGQPQHF	TGTGCCAGCAGTATAGGATGGGGGGGGGGTCAGCCCCAGCATTTT
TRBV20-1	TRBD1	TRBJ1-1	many	CSARDWAGQGDEAFF	TGCAGTGCTAGAGATTGGGCGGGACAGGGGGATGAAGCTTTCTTT
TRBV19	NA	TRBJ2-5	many	CASQVSVSGYQETQYF	TGTGCCAGTCAAGTATCCGTCAGCGGGTACCAAGAGACCCAGTACTTC
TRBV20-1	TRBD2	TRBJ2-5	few	CSARSTSDNQETQYF	TGCAGTGCTAGAAGTACTAGCGACAACCAAGAGACCCAGTACTTC
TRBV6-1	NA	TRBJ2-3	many	CASSERRARVVSDTQYF	TGTGCCAGCAGTGAAAGGAGGGCCAGGGTAGTTTCAGATACGCAGTATTTT
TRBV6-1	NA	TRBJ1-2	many	CASSLEWGSGYTF	TGTGCCAGCAGTCTAGAATGGGGTAGTGGCTACACCTTC
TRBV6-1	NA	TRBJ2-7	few	CATRYSYEQYF	TGTGCCACCCGATATTCCTACGAGCAGTACTTC
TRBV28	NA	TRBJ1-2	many	CASSRDGPYGYTF	TGTGCCAGCAGCCGGGACGGCCCCTATGGCTACACCTTC
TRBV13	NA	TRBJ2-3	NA	CASSLGMGTDTQYF	TGTGCCAGCAGCTTAGGGATGGGCACAGATACGCAGTATTTT
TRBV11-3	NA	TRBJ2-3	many	CASSFGGATDTQYF	TGTGCCAGCAGCTTTGGGGGGGCCACAGATACGCAGTATTTT
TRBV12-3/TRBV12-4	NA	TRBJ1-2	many	CASAGGGNYGYTF	TGTGCCAGCGCTGGGGGGGGAAACTATGGCTACACCTTC
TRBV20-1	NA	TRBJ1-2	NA	CSAGLGYTF	TGCAGTGCTGGGCTCGGCTACACCTTC
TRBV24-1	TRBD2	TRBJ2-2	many	CATSDPLAGENTGELFF	TGTGCCACCAGTGACCCGTTAGCGGGAGAGAACACCGGGGAGCTGTTTTTT
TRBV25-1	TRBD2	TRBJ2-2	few	CATRGGLTTGELFF	TGTGCCACTCGCGGGGGGTTGACCACCGGGGAGCTGTTTTTT
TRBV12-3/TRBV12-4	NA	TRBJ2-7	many	CASSLQEFSYEQYF	TGTGCCAGCAGTTTACAGGAGTTCTCCTACGAGCAGTACTTC
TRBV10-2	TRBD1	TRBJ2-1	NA	CASSDDFWDRGNNEQFF	TGCGCCAGCAGTGACGATTTTTGGGACAGGGGGAACAATGAGCAGTTCTTC
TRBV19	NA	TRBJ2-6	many	CASTRRDVSSGANVLTF	TGTGCCAGTACGCGCCGGGACGTAAGCTCTGGGGCCAACGTCCTGACTTTC
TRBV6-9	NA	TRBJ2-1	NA	CASSYRPADEQFF	TGTGCCAGCAGTTATCGACCCGCTGATGAGCAGTTCTTC
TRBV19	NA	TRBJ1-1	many	CASSDTLNTEAFF	TGTGCCAGTAGTGACACCTTGAACACTGAAGCTTTCTTT
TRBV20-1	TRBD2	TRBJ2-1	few	CSATGRRGSNEQFF	TGCAGTGCAACCGGGAGGAGAGGGAGCAATGAGCAGTTCTTC
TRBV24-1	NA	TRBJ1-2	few	CATSDQGSGYTF	TGTGCCACCAGCGATCAGGGAAGCGGCTACACCTTC
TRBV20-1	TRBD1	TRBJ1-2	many	CSAIQGAVYGYTF	TGCAGTGCCATACAGGGGGCTGTGTATGGCTACACCTTC